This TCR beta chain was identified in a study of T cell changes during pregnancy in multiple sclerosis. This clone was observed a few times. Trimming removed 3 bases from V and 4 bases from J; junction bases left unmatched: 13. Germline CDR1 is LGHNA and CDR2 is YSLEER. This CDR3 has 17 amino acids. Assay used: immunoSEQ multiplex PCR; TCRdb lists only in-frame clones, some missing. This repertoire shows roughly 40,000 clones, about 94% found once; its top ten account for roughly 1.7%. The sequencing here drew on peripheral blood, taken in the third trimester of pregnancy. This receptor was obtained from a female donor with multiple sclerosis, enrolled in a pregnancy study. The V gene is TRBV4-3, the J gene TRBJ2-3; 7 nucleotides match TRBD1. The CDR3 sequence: CASSQDPTGSGADTQYF. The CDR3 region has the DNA TGCGCCAGCAGCCAGGACCCGACAGGGAGTGGAGCAGATACGCAGTATTTT.